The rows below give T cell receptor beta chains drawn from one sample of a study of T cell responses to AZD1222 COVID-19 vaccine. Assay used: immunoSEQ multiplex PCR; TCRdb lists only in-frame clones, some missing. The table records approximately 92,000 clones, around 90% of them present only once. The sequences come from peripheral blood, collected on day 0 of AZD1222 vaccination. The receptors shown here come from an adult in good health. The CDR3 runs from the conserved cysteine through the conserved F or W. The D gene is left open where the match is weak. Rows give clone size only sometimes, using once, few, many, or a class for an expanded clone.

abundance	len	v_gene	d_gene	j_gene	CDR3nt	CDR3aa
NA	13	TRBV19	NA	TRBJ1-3	TGTGCCAGTAGTAGACAGTTGGGAAACACCATATATTTT	CASSRQLGNTIYF
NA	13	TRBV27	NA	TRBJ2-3	TGTGCCTCACAATGGGGGAACACAGATACGCAGTATTTT	CASQWGNTDTQYF
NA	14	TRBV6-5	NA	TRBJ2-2	TGTGCCAGCAAGGGCACCCCGAACACCGGGGAGCTGTTTTTT	CASKGTPNTGELFF
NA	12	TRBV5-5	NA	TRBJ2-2	TGTGCCAGCAGCCTGGCCCCGGGGGAGCTGTTTTTT	CASSLAPGELFF
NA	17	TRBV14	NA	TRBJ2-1	TGTGCCAGCAGCCAAGATCTCCTACGGGGGTCATACAATGAGCAGTTCTTC	CASSQDLLRGSYNEQFF
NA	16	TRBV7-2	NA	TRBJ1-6	TGTGCCAGCAGCTCAGAGGGGGGTCTAGTCAACTCACCCCTCCACTTT	CASSSEGGLVNSPLHF
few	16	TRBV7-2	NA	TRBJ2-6	TGTGCCAGCACCTCTGGCTTGGGATCTGGGGCCAACGTCCTGACTTTC	CASTSGLGSGANVLTF
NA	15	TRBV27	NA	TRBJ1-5	TGTGCCAGCATTCCCCAGGGAAATAGCAATCAGCCCCAGCATTTT	CASIPQGNSNQPQHF
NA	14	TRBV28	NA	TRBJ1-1	TGTGCCAGCAGACTGGTCCGATCAGACACTGAAGCTTTCTTT	CASRLVRSDTEAFF
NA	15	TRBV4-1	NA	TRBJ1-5	TGCGCCAGCAGCCCTAGACAGACATCCAATCAGCCCCAGCATTTT	CASSPRQTSNQPQHF
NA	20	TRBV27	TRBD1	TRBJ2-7	TGTGCCAGCAGTTTATCGGTCTTCACTGAGGGACAGGGGGACAGCTACGAGCAGTACTTC	CASSLSVFTEGQGDSYEQYF
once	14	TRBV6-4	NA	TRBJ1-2	TGTGCCAGCAGTCCCCATGGGGAGGGGAATGGCTACACCTTC	CASSPHGEGNGYTF
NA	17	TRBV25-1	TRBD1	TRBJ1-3	TGTGCCAGCAGTGACCCGGGACAGGGGTTCTCTGGAAACACCATATATTTT	CASSDPGQGFSGNTIYF
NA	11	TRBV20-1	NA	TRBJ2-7	TGCAGTGTGGGTTCGGCCTACGAGCAGTACTTC	CSVGSAYEQYF
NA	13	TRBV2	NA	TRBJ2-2	TGTGCCACACGGACTCGGAACACCGGGGAGCTGTTTTTT	CATRTRNTGELFF
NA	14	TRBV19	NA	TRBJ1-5	TGTGCCAGTAGTGCAGGGTCTGGAGGACAGCCCCAGCATTTT	CASSAGSGGQPQHF
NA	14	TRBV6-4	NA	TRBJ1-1	TGTGCCAGCAGCGCCTCCCCAGGGAACACTGAAGCTTTCTTT	CASSASPGNTEAFF
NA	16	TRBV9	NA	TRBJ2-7	TGTGCCAGCAGCGCCGGGGACTCCCGCGGGTCCTACGAGCAGTACTTC	CASSAGDSRGSYEQYF
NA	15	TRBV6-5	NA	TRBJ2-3	TGTGCCAGCAGGACGAGCGGACGGCCGGTTGATACGCAGTATTTT	CASRTSGRPVDTQYF
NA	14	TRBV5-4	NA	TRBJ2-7	TGTGCCAGCAGCACCTCACCGACAGTGGTCGAGCAGTACTTC	CASSTSPTVVEQYF
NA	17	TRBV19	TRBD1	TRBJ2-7	TGTGCCAGTACCTCTACCTTACGCGGACAGGGGGCTTACGAGCAGTACTTC	CASTSTLRGQGAYEQYF
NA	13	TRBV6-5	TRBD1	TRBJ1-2	TGTGCCAGCACTCCAGGGGGATCCTATGGCTACACCTTC	CASTPGGSYGYTF
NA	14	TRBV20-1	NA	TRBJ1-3	TGCAGTGCTAGTCACCTAAACTCTGGAAACACCATATATTTT	CSASHLNSGNTIYF
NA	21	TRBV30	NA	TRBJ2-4	TGTGCCTGGAGCGAACCTGGCCTGCGGGCCCCTAGCATCTTAGCCAAAAACATTCAGTACTTC	CAWSEPGLRAPSILAKNIQYF
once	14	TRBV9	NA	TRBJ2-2	TGTGCCAGCAGCGTAGTGGCAGGGATGGGGGAGCTGTTTTTT	CASSVVAGMGELFF
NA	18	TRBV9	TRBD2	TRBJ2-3	TGTGCCAGCAGCGTAGTTGGTTCGGCGAGCGGGGGGGCAGATACGCAGTATTTT	CASSVVGSASGGADTQYF
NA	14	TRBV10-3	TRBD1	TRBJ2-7	TGTGCCGCTAGACAGGGGCCCTCCTCCTACGAGCAGTACTTC	CAARQGPSSYEQYF
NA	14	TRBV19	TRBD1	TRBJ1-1	TGTGCCAGTAGTACTGGACAGGAGAACACTGAAGCTTTCTTT	CASSTGQENTEAFF
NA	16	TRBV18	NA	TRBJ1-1	TGTGCCAGCTCACGGGACCAACAGGGATTGAACACTGAAGCTTTCTTT	CASSRDQQGLNTEAFF
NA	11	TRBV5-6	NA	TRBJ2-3	TGTGCCAGCAGCTTGGGCGATACGCAGTATTTT	CASSLGDTQYF
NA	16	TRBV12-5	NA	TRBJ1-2	TGTGCTAGTGGTTTGGTACTTAACAGCTTCCACTATGGCTACACCTTC	CASGLVLNSFHYGYTF